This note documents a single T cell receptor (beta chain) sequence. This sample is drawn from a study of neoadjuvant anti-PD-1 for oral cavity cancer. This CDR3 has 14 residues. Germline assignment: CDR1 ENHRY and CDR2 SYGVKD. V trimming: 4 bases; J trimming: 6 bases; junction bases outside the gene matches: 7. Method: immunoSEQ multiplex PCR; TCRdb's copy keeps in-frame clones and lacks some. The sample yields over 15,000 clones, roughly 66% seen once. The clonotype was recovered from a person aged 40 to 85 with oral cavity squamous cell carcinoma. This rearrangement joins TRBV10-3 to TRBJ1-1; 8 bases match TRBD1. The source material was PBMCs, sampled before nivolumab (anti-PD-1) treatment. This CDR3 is CAISGISTGAEAFF. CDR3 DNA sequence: TGTGCCATCAGTGGTATCTCGACAGGGGCTGAAGCTTTCTTT.